This T cell receptor beta chain came from a study of blood T cell repertoires in COVID-19. About the research overall: Collection of acute and convalescent COVID-19 samples took place in the United States, Italy and Spain. T cells, B-cell-depleted T cells, or PBMCs provided the cDNA or gDNA that served as material.

In the study's own analysis: Cell counts per sample came from amplifying reference gene primers. Here immunoSEQ multiplex PCR was the method, and the copy in TCRdb shows in-frame clones only, minus some. That table gives V, J and clone size, and the DNA gave D and trimming. The data contain a few hundred thousand clones, around four fifths of them singletons. Looked up from germline, CDR1 is MNHEY and CDR2 is SVGAGI. The trim removed 6 bases at V and 2 bases at J, leaving 3 bases unmatched. The length of the CDR3 is 13 residues. Turning to this clone: Distinct nucleotide sequences in the sample also encode this CDR3.

Sample: peripheral blood. This chain joins TRBV6-5 and TRBJ2-7; 8 bases are a match to TRBD1. The TCR originated in a man aged 55 to 70 who had recovered from COVID-19. The CDR3 region is CASRGQVTYEQYF. The CDR3 DNA sequence: TGTGCCAGCAGGGGACAGGTTACCTACGAGCAGTACTTC.